The sequence of this T cell receptor beta chain was determined in a study of T cells after yellow fever vaccination. Study-wide points: The secondary response peaked faster, at day 5 versus 15, but was weaker. Overall, a small share of clonotypes was seen in both CD4 and CD8 compartments.

As TCR cDNA was made by 5'RACE template switching, a universal primer site and UMIs were added. TCRdb recomputed calls from the 5' RACE reads with MiXCR, one row per CDR3 protein. The table includes 110,000 or so distinct CDR3 sequences, roughly 7.2% detected once. The CDR3 runs to 20 residues. The germline V gene has CDR1 KGHSH and CDR2 LQKENI. V gave up 1 base and J gave up 5 bases; unmatched junction bases: 18. This clonotype was counted only a few times. Its antigen remains unknown. This clonotype originated in a man aged 18-30 years who received the YFV17D yellow fever vaccine. The chain joins TRBV18 to TRBJ2-3, with TRBD2 matching 10 bases. This sample comprised CD4+ T cells sorted from PBMCs, obtained more than 40 days after the first yellow fever vaccination. CDR3 DNA: TGTGCCAGCTCACCACGGGTAGCGGGGGGTTCCACCCCTTCTGGAGATACGCAGTATTTT. Amino acids: CASSPRVAGGSTPSGDTQYF.